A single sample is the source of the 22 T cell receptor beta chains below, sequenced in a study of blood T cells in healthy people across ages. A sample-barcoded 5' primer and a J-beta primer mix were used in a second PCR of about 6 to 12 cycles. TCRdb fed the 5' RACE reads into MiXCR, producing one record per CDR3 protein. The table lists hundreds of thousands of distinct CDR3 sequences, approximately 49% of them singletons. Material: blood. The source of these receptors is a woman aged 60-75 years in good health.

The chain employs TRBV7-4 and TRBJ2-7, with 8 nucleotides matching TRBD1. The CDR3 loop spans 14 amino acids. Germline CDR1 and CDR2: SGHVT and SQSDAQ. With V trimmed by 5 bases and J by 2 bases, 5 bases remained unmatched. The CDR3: CASSITGGTYEQYF. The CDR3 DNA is TGTGCCAGCAGCATAACAGGGGGGACCTACGAGCAGTACTTC. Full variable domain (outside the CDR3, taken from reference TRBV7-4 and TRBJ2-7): GAGVSQSPRYKVAKRGRDVALRCDSISGHVTLYWYRQTLGQGSEVLTYSQSDAQRDKSGRPSGRFSAERPERSVSTLKIQRTEQGDSAVYLCASSITGGTYEQYFGPGTRLTVT.

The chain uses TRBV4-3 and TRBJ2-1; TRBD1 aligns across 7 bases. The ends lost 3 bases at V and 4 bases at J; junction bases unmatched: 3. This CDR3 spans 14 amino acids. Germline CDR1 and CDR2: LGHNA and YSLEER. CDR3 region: CASSHEGAYNEQFF. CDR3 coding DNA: TGCGCCAGCAGCCACGAGGGGGCTTACAATGAGCAGTTCTTC.

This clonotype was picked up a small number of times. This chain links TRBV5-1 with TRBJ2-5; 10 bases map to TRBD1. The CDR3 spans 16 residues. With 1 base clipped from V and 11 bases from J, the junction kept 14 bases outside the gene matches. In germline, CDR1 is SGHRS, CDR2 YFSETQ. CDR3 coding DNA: TGCGCCAGCAGCTTGTCCATAGGGACAGGGGTGGAAGAGCAGTACTTC. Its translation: CASSLSIGTGVEEQYF.

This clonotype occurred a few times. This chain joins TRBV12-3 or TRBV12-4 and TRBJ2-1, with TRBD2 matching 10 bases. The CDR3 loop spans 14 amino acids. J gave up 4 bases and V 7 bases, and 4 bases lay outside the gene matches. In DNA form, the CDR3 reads TGTGCCAGCACCGGGACTAGCGTATACAATGAGCAGTTCTTC. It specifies CASTGTSVYNEQFF.

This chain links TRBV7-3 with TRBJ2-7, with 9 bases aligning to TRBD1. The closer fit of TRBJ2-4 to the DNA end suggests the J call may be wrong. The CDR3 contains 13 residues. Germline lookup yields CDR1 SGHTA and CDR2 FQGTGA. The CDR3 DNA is TGTGCCAGCAGTGCGGGACAGGGTGACATTCAGTACTTC. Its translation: CASSAGQGDIQYF.

CDR3 in DNA: TGTGCCAGCAGTTGGACGGCCACTGATGAAAAACTGTTTTTT. Translation gives CASSWTATDEKLFF. The chain employs TRBV12-3 or TRBV12-4 and TRBJ1-4; no reliable D call. V dropped 4 bases and J dropped 6 bases, with 12 bases sitting between them. The CDR3 is 14 amino acids.

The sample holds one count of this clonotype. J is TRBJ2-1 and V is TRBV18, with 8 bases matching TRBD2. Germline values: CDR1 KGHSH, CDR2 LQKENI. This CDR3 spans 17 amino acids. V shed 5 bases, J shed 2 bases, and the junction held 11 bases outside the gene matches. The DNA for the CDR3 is TGTGCCAGCTCAACTCAGACAGCGGGAGTTACCTACAATGAGCAGTTCTTC. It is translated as CASSTQTAGVTYNEQFF.

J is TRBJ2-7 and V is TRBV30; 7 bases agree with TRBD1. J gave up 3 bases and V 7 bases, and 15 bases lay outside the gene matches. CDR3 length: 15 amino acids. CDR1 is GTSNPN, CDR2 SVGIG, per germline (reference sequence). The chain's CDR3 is CAFIPPNRGRYEQYF. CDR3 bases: TGTGCCTTCATCCCGCCTAACAGGGGTCGCTACGAGCAGTACTTC.

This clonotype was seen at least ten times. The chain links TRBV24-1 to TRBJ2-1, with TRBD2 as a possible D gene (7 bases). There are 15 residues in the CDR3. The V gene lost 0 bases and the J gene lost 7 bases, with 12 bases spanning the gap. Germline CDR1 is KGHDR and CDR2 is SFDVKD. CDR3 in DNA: TGTGCCACCAGTGATTTGTGGGGGGGGCGTAATGAGCAGTTCTTC. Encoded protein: CATSDLWGGRNEQFF.

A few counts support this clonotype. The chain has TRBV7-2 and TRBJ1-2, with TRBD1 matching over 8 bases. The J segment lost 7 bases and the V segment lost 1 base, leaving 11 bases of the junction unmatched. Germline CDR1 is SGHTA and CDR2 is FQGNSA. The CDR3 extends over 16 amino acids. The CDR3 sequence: CASSLVLGTGGTGYTF. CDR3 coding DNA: TGTGCCAGCAGCTTAGTCCTCGGGACAGGCGGAACTGGCTACACCTTC.

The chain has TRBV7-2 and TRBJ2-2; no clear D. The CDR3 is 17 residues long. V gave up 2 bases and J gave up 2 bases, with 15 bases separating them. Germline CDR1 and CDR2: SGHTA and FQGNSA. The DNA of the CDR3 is TGTGCCAGCAGCTTATTCCCCATTAGCACAAACACCGGGGAGCTGTTTTTT. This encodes CASSLFPISTNTGELFF.

In DNA form, the CDR3 reads TGTGCCAGCAGCTTCTCGTGGGCGGCTAATGAAAAACTGTTTTTT. Amino acids: CASSFSWAANEKLFF. The J gene is TRBJ1-4, the V gene TRBV7-2; unclear D gene. V lost 3 bases to trimming and J lost 3 bases, with 11 bases between them. Germline lookup yields CDR1 SGHTA and CDR2 FQGNSA. The CDR3 is 15 amino acids.

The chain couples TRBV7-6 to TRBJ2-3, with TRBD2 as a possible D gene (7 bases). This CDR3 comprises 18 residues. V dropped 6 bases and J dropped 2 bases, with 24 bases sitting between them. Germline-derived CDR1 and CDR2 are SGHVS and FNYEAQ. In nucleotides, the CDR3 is TGTGCCAGCAGACGGGTCGGGGGGCCCCGACAGATCACAGATACGCAGTATTTT. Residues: CASRRVGGPRQITDTQYF.

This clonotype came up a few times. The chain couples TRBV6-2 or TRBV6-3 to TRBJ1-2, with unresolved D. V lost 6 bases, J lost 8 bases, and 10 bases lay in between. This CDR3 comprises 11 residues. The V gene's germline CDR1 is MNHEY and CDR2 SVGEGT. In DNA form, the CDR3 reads TGTGCCAGCAGCCATACTCAAGGCTACACCTTC. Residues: CASSHTQGYTF.

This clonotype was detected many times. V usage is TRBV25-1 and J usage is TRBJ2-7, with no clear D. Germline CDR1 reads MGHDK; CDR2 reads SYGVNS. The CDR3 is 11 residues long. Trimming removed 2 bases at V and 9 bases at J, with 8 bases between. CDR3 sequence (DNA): TGTGCCAGCAGTGAACGAGCAGTGCAGTACTTC. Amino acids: CASSERAVQYF.

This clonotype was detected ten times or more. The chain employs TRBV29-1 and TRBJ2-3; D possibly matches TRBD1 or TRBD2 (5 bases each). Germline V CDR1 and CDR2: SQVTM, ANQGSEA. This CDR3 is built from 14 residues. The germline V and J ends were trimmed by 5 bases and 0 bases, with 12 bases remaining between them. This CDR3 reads CSVTPGPSTDTQYF. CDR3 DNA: TGCAGCGTTACCCCGGGACCGAGCACAGATACGCAGTATTTT.

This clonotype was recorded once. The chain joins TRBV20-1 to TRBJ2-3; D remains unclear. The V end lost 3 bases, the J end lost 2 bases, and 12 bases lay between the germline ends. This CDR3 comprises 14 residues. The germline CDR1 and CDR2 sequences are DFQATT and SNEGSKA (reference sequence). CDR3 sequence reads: CSASARIFTDTQYF. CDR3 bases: TGCAGTGCTAGTGCACGTATTTTCACAGATACGCAGTATTTT.

The CDR3 DNA reads TGCAGTGCTAGAGATCTGGTGGGCTGGGGGGAGCTGTTTTTT. It specifies CSARDLVGWGELFF. V usage is TRBV20-1 and J usage is TRBJ2-2; unclear D gene. The germline V and J ends were trimmed by 0 bases and 8 bases, with 13 bases remaining between them. The CDR3 is 14 residues long. Germline V gene data show CDR1 as DFQATT and CDR2 as SNEGSKA (reference sequence).

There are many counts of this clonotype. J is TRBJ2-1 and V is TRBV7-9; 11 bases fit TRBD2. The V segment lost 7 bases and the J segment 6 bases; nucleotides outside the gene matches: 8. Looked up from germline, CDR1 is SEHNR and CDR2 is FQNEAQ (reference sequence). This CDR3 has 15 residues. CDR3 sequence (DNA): TGTGCCAGCACCCCGGGACTAGCGGAGGGCAATGAGCAGTTCTTC. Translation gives CASTPGLAEGNEQFF.

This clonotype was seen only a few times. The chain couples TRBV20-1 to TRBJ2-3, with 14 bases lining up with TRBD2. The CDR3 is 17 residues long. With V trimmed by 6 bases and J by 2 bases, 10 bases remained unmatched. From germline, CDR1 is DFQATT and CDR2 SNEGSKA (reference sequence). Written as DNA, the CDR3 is TGCAGTGCCGTACCCGGGACTAGCGGGAGTCTCACAGATACGCAGTATTTT. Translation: CSAVPGTSGSLTDTQYF.

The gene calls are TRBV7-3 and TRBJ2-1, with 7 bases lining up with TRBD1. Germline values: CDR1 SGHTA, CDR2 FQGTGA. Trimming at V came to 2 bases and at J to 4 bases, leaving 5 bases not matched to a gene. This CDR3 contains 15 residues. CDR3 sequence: CASSLVGTAYNEQFF. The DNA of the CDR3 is TGTGCCAGCAGCTTAGTTGGGACAGCATACAATGAGCAGTTCTTC.

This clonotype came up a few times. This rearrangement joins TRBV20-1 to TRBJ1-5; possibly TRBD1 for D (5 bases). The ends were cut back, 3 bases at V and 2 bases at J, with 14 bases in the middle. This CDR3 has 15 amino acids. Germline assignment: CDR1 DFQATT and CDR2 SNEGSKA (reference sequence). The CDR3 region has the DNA TGCAGTGCTAGGCGGGGGGAAGAGGGCAATCAGCCCCAGCATTTT. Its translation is CSARRGEEGNQPQHF.